A selection of T cell receptor beta chains follows, all from one sample in a study of cytomegalovirus exposure and HLA in healthy donors. Using immunoSEQ multiplex PCR, the repertoire was profiled, and TCRdb retains in-frame clones only, with some absent. Of about 170,000 clones detected, about 88% appear once; the ten largest clones hold 2.5%. The material sequenced was PBMCs. The source is a man aged 25 to 40 in good health and CMV-seropositive. Each CDR3 is given with its conserved first and last residue. D genes are given only for firm matches. Clone size is shown for a subset of rows, as once, few, many or a class of expanded clone.

clone_size: .; j_call: TRBJ1-5; d_call: TRBD1; v_call: TRBV6-6; cdr3_nt: TGTGCCAGCAGTAGTACAGGGGATGTTCAGCCCCAGCATTTT; cdr3_aa: CASSSTGDVQPQHF
clone_size: .; j_call: TRBJ2-1; d_call: .; v_call: TRBV7-9; cdr3_nt: TGTGCCAGCAGCCCACGTAGGCGGACTAATAATTTATCCTACAATGAGCAGTTCTTC; cdr3_aa: CASSPRRRTNNLSYNEQFF
clone_size: .; j_call: TRBJ2-3; d_call: .; v_call: TRBV30; cdr3_nt: TGTGCCTGGGCTGGTAGGGGCGCGCAGTATTTT; cdr3_aa: CAWAGRGAQYF
clone_size: .; j_call: TRBJ1-5; d_call: .; v_call: TRBV27; cdr3_nt: TGTGCCAGCAGTGGGGGCTATAGCAATCAGCCCCAGCATTTT; cdr3_aa: CASSGGYSNQPQHF
clone_size: .; j_call: TRBJ2-5; d_call: TRBD2; v_call: TRBV7-2; cdr3_nt: TGTGCCAGCAGCTTAGGCCTAGCGGAAGAGACCCAGTACTTC; cdr3_aa: CASSLGLAEETQYF
clone_size: .; j_call: TRBJ1-2; d_call: TRBD1; v_call: TRBV5-1; cdr3_nt: TGCGCCAGCAGCCAGGGGGTAAATGGCTACACCTTC; cdr3_aa: CASSQGVNGYTF
clone_size: .; j_call: TRBJ2-7; d_call: .; v_call: TRBV5-1; cdr3_nt: TGCGCCAGCAGTTTATCCCGCTCCTACGAGCAGTACTTC; cdr3_aa: CASSLSRSYEQYF
clone_size: .; j_call: TRBJ2-2; d_call: TRBD2; v_call: TRBV29-1; cdr3_nt: TGCAGCACGGGACTAGCGCACACCGGGGAGCTGTTTTTT; cdr3_aa: CSTGLAHTGELFF
clone_size: .; j_call: TRBJ1-2; d_call: .; v_call: TRBV6-5; cdr3_nt: TGTGCCGTTCGGGACTTTGATGGCTACACCTTC; cdr3_aa: CAVRDFDGYTF
clone_size: .; j_call: TRBJ2-3; d_call: TRBD2; v_call: TRBV15; cdr3_nt: TGTGCCACCAGTTTAGCGGGATCATTGTCAGATACGCAGTATTTT; cdr3_aa: CATSLAGSLSDTQYF
clone_size: .; j_call: TRBJ2-7; d_call: TRBD1; v_call: TRBV11-3; cdr3_nt: TGTGCCAGCAGCTCAATGAACAGGGGGGACGAGCAGTACTTC; cdr3_aa: CASSSMNRGDEQYF
clone_size: .; j_call: TRBJ1-1; d_call: TRBD1; v_call: TRBV18; cdr3_nt: TGTGCCAGCTCACCACCGGGGACAGGGGGAAACACTGAAGCTTTCTTT; cdr3_aa: CASSPPGTGGNTEAFF
clone_size: .; j_call: TRBJ2-6; d_call: .; v_call: TRBV27; cdr3_nt: TGTGCCAGCAAATGGACAAGTAGCTCTGGGGCCAACGTCCTGACTTTC; cdr3_aa: CASKWTSSSGANVLTF
clone_size: once; j_call: TRBJ2-1; d_call: TRBD2; v_call: TRBV27; cdr3_nt: TGTGCCAGCAGTTTAGGGGTGGCGGGAGGGAGAGAGGGTGAGCAGTTCTTC; cdr3_aa: CASSLGVAGGREGEQFF
clone_size: .; j_call: TRBJ2-2; d_call: .; v_call: TRBV9; cdr3_nt: TGTGCCAGCAGCCTGCGGGACAGCCCGGCGGAGCTGTTTTTT; cdr3_aa: CASSLRDSPAELFF
clone_size: .; j_call: TRBJ2-7; d_call: .; v_call: TRBV2; cdr3_nt: TGTGCCAGCAGTTATAGCATCCAGGGTCACTATGTCGCGCAGTACTTC; cdr3_aa: CASSYSIQGHYVAQYF
clone_size: .; j_call: TRBJ1-2; d_call: TRBD1; v_call: TRBV7-9; cdr3_nt: TGTGCCAGCAGCTTGGGGACAGCGGGCGGCTACACCTTC; cdr3_aa: CASSLGTAGGYTF
clone_size: .; j_call: TRBJ1-2; d_call: .; v_call: TRBV27; cdr3_nt: TGTGCCAGCAGTGCTCAGGGGCTCGATGGCTACACCTTC; cdr3_aa: CASSAQGLDGYTF
clone_size: .; j_call: TRBJ1-4; d_call: TRBD1; v_call: TRBV5-1; cdr3_nt: TGCGCCAGCAGCCATGGACAGGAGAGGGTCGAACTGTTTTTT; cdr3_aa: CASSHGQERVELFF
clone_size: .; j_call: TRBJ1-3; d_call: .; v_call: TRBV19; cdr3_nt: TGTGCCAGTAGTATAGATCGGTCTGGAAACACCATATATTTT; cdr3_aa: CASSIDRSGNTIYF
clone_size: .; j_call: TRBJ1-1; d_call: .; v_call: TRBV5-1; cdr3_nt: TGCGCCAGCAGCTTGGGCGGAGGGATAAACACTGAAGCTTTCTTT; cdr3_aa: CASSLGGGINTEAFF
clone_size: once; j_call: TRBJ2-2; d_call: .; v_call: TRBV5-6; cdr3_nt: TGTGCCAGCAGCTTCGGACTGAACACCGGGGAGCTGTTTTTT; cdr3_aa: CASSFGLNTGELFF
clone_size: .; j_call: TRBJ1-1; d_call: .; v_call: TRBV29-1; cdr3_nt: TGCAGCGTTGAGCGCGCTCGAGGAGGGGTCACTGAAGCTTTCTTT; cdr3_aa: CSVERARGGVTEAFF
clone_size: .; j_call: TRBJ2-7; d_call: TRBD1; v_call: TRBV4-3; cdr3_nt: TGCGCCAGCAGCCAAGGGACAGGCTACGAGCAGTACTTC; cdr3_aa: CASSQGTGYEQYF
clone_size: .; j_call: TRBJ2-3; d_call: .; v_call: TRBV6-5; cdr3_nt: TGTGCCAGCAGACCCCTAGCGATAGGCACAGATACGCAGTATTTT; cdr3_aa: CASRPLAIGTDTQYF
clone_size: .; j_call: TRBJ2-7; d_call: TRBD1; v_call: TRBV5-8; cdr3_nt: TGTGCCAGCAGCCGTATCACCGGGACAGGGGGCAACGAGCAGTACTTC; cdr3_aa: CASSRITGTGGNEQYF
clone_size: .; j_call: TRBJ2-5; d_call: .; v_call: TRBV4-3; cdr3_nt: TGCGCCAGCAGCCAACAGGGAATAGGGGGGACCCAGTACTTC; cdr3_aa: CASSQQGIGGTQYF
clone_size: .; j_call: TRBJ1-6; d_call: .; v_call: TRBV6-5; cdr3_nt: TGTGCCAGCCAAATTAGCTCCTATAATTCACCCCTCCACTTT; cdr3_aa: CASQISSYNSPLHF
clone_size: .; j_call: TRBJ2-1; d_call: .; v_call: TRBV5-5; cdr3_nt: TGTGCCAGCAGCTTGGTGCGGGGAGGCTCCTACAATGAGCAGTTCTTC; cdr3_aa: CASSLVRGGSYNEQFF
clone_size: .; j_call: TRBJ2-1; d_call: TRBD1; v_call: TRBV7-3; cdr3_nt: TGTGCCAGCTCAAAGGGCAGGGGGCTTATCGATGAGCAGTTCTTC; cdr3_aa: CASSKGRGLIDEQFF
clone_size: few; j_call: TRBJ2-2; d_call: .; v_call: TRBV11-2; cdr3_nt: TGTGCCAGCAGCCTACTCGGTATGGGGCGAAACACCGGGGAGCTGTTTTTT; cdr3_aa: CASSLLGMGRNTGELFF
clone_size: .; j_call: TRBJ2-5; d_call: .; v_call: TRBV7-3; cdr3_nt: TGTGCCAGCAGCTTACAGGGCGGGACCCAAGAGACCCAGTACTTC; cdr3_aa: CASSLQGGTQETQYF
clone_size: once; j_call: TRBJ2-7; d_call: TRBD1; v_call: TRBV30; cdr3_nt: TGTGCCTGGGGACAGGCGTACGAGCAGTACTTC; cdr3_aa: CAWGQAYEQYF
clone_size: .; j_call: TRBJ2-3; d_call: .; v_call: TRBV27; cdr3_nt: TGTGCCAGCAGTTTATCCCCTAGCGAATTCACAGATACGCAGTATTTT; cdr3_aa: CASSLSPSEFTDTQYF
clone_size: .; j_call: TRBJ1-2; d_call: .; v_call: TRBV2; cdr3_nt: TGTGCCAGCAGATCAGGGATTGCACTCTATGGCTACACCTTC; cdr3_aa: CASRSGIALYGYTF
clone_size: few; j_call: TRBJ1-5; d_call: .; v_call: TRBV7-9; cdr3_nt: TGTTCCAGCAGCTTAGAAGGGGCAGGCAATCAGCCCCAGCATTTT; cdr3_aa: CSSSLEGAGNQPQHF
clone_size: .; j_call: TRBJ1-2; d_call: .; v_call: TRBV29-1; cdr3_nt: TGCAGCGTTGAAGATCTTTCACAGGGAGTCTATGGCTACACCTTC; cdr3_aa: CSVEDLSQGVYGYTF
clone_size: .; j_call: TRBJ2-1; d_call: TRBD2; v_call: TRBV27; cdr3_nt: TGTGCCAGCAGACCGGGACTAGCGGGAGTAGGGGATCAGTTCTTC; cdr3_aa: CASRPGLAGVGDQFF
clone_size: .; j_call: TRBJ1-2; d_call: .; v_call: TRBV7-2; cdr3_nt: TGCGCCAGCAGCCAAGCTGCAGGGCCTAACGGCTACACCTTC; cdr3_aa: CASSQAAGPNGYTF
clone_size: .; j_call: TRBJ2-1; d_call: .; v_call: TRBV7-9; cdr3_nt: TGTGCCAGCAGCTTGAAGGGGGTCGAGCAGTTCTTC; cdr3_aa: CASSLKGVEQFF
clone_size: .; j_call: TRBJ1-2; d_call: .; v_call: TRBV6-1; cdr3_nt: TGTGCCAGCAGTGAAGTTCTAGGCTCCGGCTACACCTTC; cdr3_aa: CASSEVLGSGYTF
clone_size: .; j_call: TRBJ2-1; d_call: TRBD2; v_call: TRBV11-3; cdr3_nt: TGTGCCAGCAGCTCGACTCAGAGCGGGAAAGGGAATGAGCAGTTCTTC; cdr3_aa: CASSSTQSGKGNEQFF
clone_size: .; j_call: TRBJ2-1; d_call: TRBD2; v_call: TRBV10-3; cdr3_nt: TGTGCCATCAGTGAGTCGGGACTAGCGGGAGGGCCTTACAATGAGCAGTTCTTC; cdr3_aa: CAISESGLAGGPYNEQFF
clone_size: .; j_call: TRBJ2-1; d_call: TRBD2; v_call: TRBV7-9; cdr3_nt: TGTGCCAGCAGCTTCCCTCTTAGCGGGAGCTCCTACAATGAGCAGTTCTTC; cdr3_aa: CASSFPLSGSSYNEQFF